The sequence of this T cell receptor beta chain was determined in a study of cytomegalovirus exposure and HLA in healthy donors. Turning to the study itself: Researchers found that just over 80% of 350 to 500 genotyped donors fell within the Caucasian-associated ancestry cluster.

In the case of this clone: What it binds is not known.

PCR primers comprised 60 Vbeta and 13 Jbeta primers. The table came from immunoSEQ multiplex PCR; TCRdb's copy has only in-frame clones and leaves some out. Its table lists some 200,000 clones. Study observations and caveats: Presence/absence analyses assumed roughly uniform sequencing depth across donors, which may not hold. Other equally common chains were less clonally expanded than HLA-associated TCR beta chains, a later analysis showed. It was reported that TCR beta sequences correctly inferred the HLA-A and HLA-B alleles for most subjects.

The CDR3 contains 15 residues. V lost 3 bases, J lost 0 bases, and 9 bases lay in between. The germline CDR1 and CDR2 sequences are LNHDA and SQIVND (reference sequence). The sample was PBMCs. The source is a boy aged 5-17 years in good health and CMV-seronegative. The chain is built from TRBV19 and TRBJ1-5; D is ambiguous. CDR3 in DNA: TGTGCCAGTAGTATCACAGATTATAGCAATCAGCCCCAGCATTTT. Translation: CASSITDYSNQPQHF.